The rows below give T cell receptor beta chains drawn from one sample of a study of tumor-infiltrating lymphocytes in primary liver carcinoma. TCRdb re-derived calls from the multiplex PCR reads in MiXCR, one entry per CDR3 protein. This sample has about 330,000 distinct CDR3 sequences, with less than 65% found just once. Sequenced sample: peripheral blood. The receptors here all came from a man in his forties with primary liver carcinoma and hepatitis B virus infection. CDR3s include the opening cysteine and the closing phenylalanine or tryptophan. Fields, in order: D gene, J gene, V gene, CDR3 length, clone size, CDR3 DNA, CDR3 protein. The D gene is left open where the match is weak. The size entry is marked missing in some rows and otherwise reads once, few, many or a size class.

TRBD2,TRBJ2-5,TRBV29-1,13,NA,TGTAGCGTTACGGCTAGCGGGACAGAGACCCAGTACTTC,CSVTASGTETQYF
TRBD2,TRBJ2-1,TRBV11-2,14,NA,TGTGCCAGCAGTCCACCGGGACTAGCGGGAGAAAGGTTCTTC,CASSPPGLAGERFF
NA,TRBJ2-7,TRBV11-2,15,NA,TGTGCGAGCAGCTTAGGACGGAACACTAACTACGAGCAGTACTTC,CASSLGRNTNYEQYF
TRBD2,TRBJ2-1,TRBV11-2,16,NA,TGTGCCAGCAGCACGGCAGGACTAGCCCCTTACAATGAGCAGTTCTTC,CASSTAGLAPYNEQFF
TRBD1,TRBJ1-2,TRBV12-3/TRBV12-4,13,NA,TGTGCCAGCAGTGATGGACAGGTCTATGGCTACACCTTC,CASSDGQVYGYTF
TRBD2,TRBJ2-3,TRBV12-3/TRBV12-4,15,NA,TGTGCCAGCAGTTTAGCTGGCGGGAGGACAAATACGCAGTATTTT,CASSLAGGRTNTQYF
TRBD2,TRBJ2-5,TRBV5-4,16,NA,TGTGCCAGCAGCTCGGGACTAGCGGGAGTCGGGGAGACCCAGTACTTC,CASSSGLAGVGETQYF
NA,TRBJ2-5,TRBV5-6,13,many,TGTGCCAGCAGAACTACTGCCAGCGGGACCCAGTACTTC,CASRTTASGTQYF
TRBD2,TRBJ2-1,TRBV29-1,13,many,TGCAGCGTTGAACGGGGGGGCTACAATGAGCAGTTCTTC,CSVERGGYNEQFF
TRBD2,TRBJ2-7,TRBV11-2,16,many,TGTGCCAGCAGCAGCAATCTAGCGGGAGGCGTTGATAAGCAGTACTTC,CASSSNLAGGVDKQYF
TRBD2,TRBJ2-1,TRBV29-1,14,NA,TGCAGCGCCAGACTAGCGGGAGCCCATAATGAGCAGCTCTTC,CSARLAGAHNEQLF
NA,TRBJ2-3,TRBV4-1,17,NA,TGCGCCAGCAGCCAATCCCACTTCCTTGAAAGTACAGATACGCAGTATTTT,CASSQSHFLESTDTQYF
TRBD2,TRBJ2-7,TRBV6-6,15,many,TGTGCCAGCAGTAGCGGGACTAGCGTGCTCTACGAGCAGTACTTC,CASSSGTSVLYEQYF
NA,TRBJ2-1,TRBV5-6,14,NA,TGTGCCAGCAGCTTAGGGGCGCTGGGCGACGGGCAGTTCTTC,CASSLGALGDGQFF
TRBD2,TRBJ2-3,TRBV12-3/TRBV12-4,18,NA,TGTGCCAGCAGTTTATCCCCTTTGGGACTAGCGGCGGGAGATACGCAGTATTTT,CASSLSPLGLAAGDTQYF
TRBD1,TRBJ1-1,TRBV13,16,few,TGTGCCAGCAGCCCCGTCGGGACAGGGATGAACACTGAAGCTTTCTTT,CASSPVGTGMNTEAFF
NA,TRBJ1-4,TRBV6-5,16,NA,TGTGCCAGCCGCAGTACAGGAGCTTGGACTAATGAAAAACTGTTTTTT,CASRSTGAWTNEKLFF
TRBD1,TRBJ2-7,TRBV4-3,14,few,TGCGCCAGCAGCCAAATCTCAGGGGGCTACGAGCAGTACTTC,CASSQISGGYEQYF
NA,TRBJ2-5,TRBV11-1,15,once,TGTGCCAGCAGCTCGCAAGGACATTTCCAAGGGGCCCAGTACTTC,CASSSQGHFQGAQYF
NA,TRBJ2-3,TRBV25-1,15,NA,TGTGCCAGCAGTCCCCTTCCTTCGCGCACAGATACGCAGTATTTT,CASSPLPSRTDTQYF
TRBD2,TRBJ2-7,TRBV5-6,14,many,TGTGCCAGCACCCCGGTCGGGAGGGCCTACGAGCAGTACTTC,CASTPVGRAYEQYF
NA,TRBJ1-1,TRBV4-1,15,NA,TGCACCAGCAGCCAGAGGATACAGGAGAACACTGAAGCTTTCTTT,CTSSQRIQENTEAFF
TRBD2,TRBJ2-7,TRBV11-2,14,NA,TGTGCCACCTTGAGGGGCGGGAGTATGAGGGAGCAGTACTTC,CATLRGGSMREQYF
NA,TRBJ2-7,TRBV11-3,14,NA,TGTGCCAGCAGATTAGGCCCCAGCCCCTACGAACAGTACTTC,CASRLGPSPYEQYF
TRBD1,TRBJ2-7,TRBV11-1,13,NA,TGTACCAGCGGCTTGGACAGGTTCTCTGAGCGGTACTTC,CTSGLDRFSERYF
TRBD2,TRBJ2-1,TRBV6-5,15,NA,TGTGCCAGCAGCCGGAGACGGGAGGGTTACAATGAGCAGTTCTTC,CASSRRREGYNEQFF
NA,TRBJ2-1,TRBV7-9,11,few,TGTGCCAGCAGCTCCGGGGGTGAGCAGTTCTTC,CASSSGGEQFF
NA,TRBJ2-7,TRBV6-1,15,NA,TGTGCCAGCACCACCGGGACGTACCGCCCCTACGAGCAGTACTTC,CASTTGTYRPYEQYF
NA,TRBJ1-1,TRBV7-9,16,few,TGTGCCAGCAGCTTATATGGGGGGCGAACGCACACTGAAGCTTTCTTT,CASSLYGGRTHTEAFF
NA,TRBJ1-1,TRBV4-1,15,many,TGCGCCAGCAGCCAAGATTTGCGAACAAACACTGAAGCTTTCTTT,CASSQDLRTNTEAFF
NA,TRBJ2-7,TRBV28,12,NA,TGTGCCAGCAGTTTACTGCTCTACGAGCAGTGCTTC,CASSLLLYEQCF
TRBD2,TRBJ2-7,TRBV6-1,14,few,TGTGCCAGCACCCGCGGGGGGCAGTTCTACGAGCAGTACTTC,CASTRGGQFYEQYF
NA,TRBJ2-2,TRBV6-6,17,many,TGTGCCAGCAGTTATAGCCAAATACGGGCGAGCACCGGGGAGCTGTTTTTT,CASSYSQIRASTGELFF
TRBD2,TRBJ2-1,TRBV2,14,NA,TGTGCCAGCAGTGGGGCGGGAGGGAGCAATGAGCAGTTCTTC,CASSGAGGSNEQFF
NA,TRBJ1-1,TRBV6-6,11,many,TGTGCCAGCAGAAAAGGGGGTGAAGCTTTCTTT,CASRKGGEAFF
TRBD2,TRBJ2-1,TRBV28,16,few,TGTGCCAGCAGTTTAAGAGCTAGCGGGATCTACAATGAGCAGTTCTTC,CASSLRASGIYNEQFF
TRBD1,TRBJ1-6,TRBV5-4,16,NA,TGTCCCAGCAGCATCGGGACAGGGGTCCAATCTTCACCCCTCCACTTT,CPSSIGTGVQSSPLHF
NA,TRBJ1-6,TRBV6-6,17,NA,TGTGCCAGCAGTCTAGCCCCCTTACAGGGATATAATTCACCCCTCCAGTTT,CASSLAPLQGYNSPLQF
NA,TRBJ1-6,TRBV4-1,16,NA,TGCGCCAGCAGCCACCTCCTACGGGGGGCGGATTCACCCCTCCACTTT,CASSHLLRGADSPLHF
NA,TRBJ2-5,TRBV5-1,14,NA,TGCGCCAGCAGCACGAACGTAAACCAAGAGACCCAGTACTTC,CASSTNVNQETQYF
NA,TRBJ2-1,TRBV11-3,16,NA,TGTGCCAGCAGCTTGTCTTCGACTGGCGGGATGAATGAGCAGCTCTTC,CASSLSSTGGMNEQLF
TRBD2,TRBJ2-5,TRBV11-2,12,NA,TGTGCCAGCGTCTTAGCGGGTAGGGCCCAGTACTTC,CASVLAGRAQYF
NA,TRBJ2-1,TRBV20-1,14,NA,TGCAGTGCTAGAGATCGGTGGGGAGGCAATGAGCAGTTCTTC,CSARDRWGGNEQFF
TRBD2,TRBJ2-5,TRBV5-4,16,NA,TGTGCCAGCAGCCTCGGGAATAGCGGGAGGCCAGAGACCCAGTACTTC,CASSLGNSGRPETQYF
TRBD2,TRBJ2-7,TRBV5-8,14,NA,TGTGCCAGCAGCCTAGCGGGAGGGAGGTACGAGCAGTACTTC,CASSLAGGRYEQYF
TRBD2,TRBJ2-7,TRBV11-2,16,NA,TGTGCCAGCACCTTAGGGGGAGCGGGAGTATACAATGAGCAGTACTTC,CASTLGGAGVYNEQYF
TRBD1,TRBJ1-6,TRBV6-5,15,many,TGTGCCAGCCGAGGGGGCAGCTCCTATAATTCACCCCTCCACTTT,CASRGGSSYNSPLHF
TRBD2,TRBJ2-3,TRBV11-2,16,medium-sized,TGTGCCAGCAGCCTACTAGCGGTATATAGCACAGATACGCAGTATTTT,CASSLLAVYSTDTQYF
NA,TRBJ2-1,TRBV4-1,16,NA,TGCGCCAGCAGCCCCGTCGGGAGGGGGCAATATACTGAGCAGTTCTTC,CASSPVGRGQYTEQFF
NA,TRBJ2-4,TRBV11-2,16,NA,TGTGCCAGCATCCTAAGGGACGCCTTAGCCAATAACATTCAGTACTTC,CASILRDALANNIQYF
NA,TRBJ2-1,TRBV9,11,NA,TGTGCCAGCAGCGTATACGATGAGCAGTTCTTC,CASSVYDEQFF
NA,TRBJ2-1,TRBV11-2,16,NA,TGTGCCAGCAGCTTAGACTGGGGGAGCTCCTACAATGACCAGTTCTTC,CASSLDWGSSYNDQFF